This TCR beta chain was captured in a study of cytotoxic CD8 clonotypes in ibrutinib-treated CLL. Findings of the study overall: Public clonotypes, found uncommonly, either contracted or stayed stable on treatment. Sustained-remission and progressing patients were not sampled at matched times.

Investigators sought sequencing depths of between 1 in 200,000 and 1 in 1 million T cells. The data were produced by immunoSEQ multiplex PCR, yet TCRdb's version contains in-frame clones alone and is incomplete. The sample includes under 200,000 clones, approximately 77% of them seen just once. Comment on this clone: What it binds is not known.

This specimen consisted of PBMCs, obtained after 12 months of ibrutinib treatment. The sequence came from a human donor with chronic lymphocytic leukemia.

The CDR3 DNA sequence: TGTGCCAGCAGTCCTACCGGGGATGGTTACGCTTTCTTT. It is translated as CASSPTGDGYAFF. The chain is built from TRBV5-6 and TRBJ1-1; D remains unclear. V dropped 5 bases and J dropped 11 bases, with 19 bases sitting between them. The CDR3 is made up of 13 amino acids. Germline lookup yields CDR1 SGHDT and CDR2 YYEEEE.